This T cell receptor (beta chain) was found in a study of blood T cell repertoires in COVID-19. Study details: Sites in the United States, Italy and Spain provided acute and convalescent COVID-19 samples. From T cells, B-cell-depleted T cells, or PBMCs came the material, which was cDNA or gDNA.

This clone was counted between two and nine times. In the source study's methods: Researchers report that nucleated cell counts were estimated from reference gene primer amplification. TCRdb's table, derived via immunoSEQ multiplex PCR, lists solely in-frame clones and lacks some. Clonal size and the V and J genes are those of that table, whereas D and trimming came from the DNA. The sample consists of around 260,000 clones, 75% to 90% of them appearing once. Germline V CDR1 and CDR2: SNHLY, FYNNEI. V trimming: 5 bases; J trimming: 1 base; junction bases outside the gene matches: 3. The CDR3 spans 15 residues.

The sequence was obtained from a woman in her twenties or thirties with active or convalescent COVID-19. The chain employs TRBV2 and TRBJ1-2; 11 bases align to TRBD1. The sample consisted of peripheral blood. CDR3 coding DNA: TGTGCCAGCAGTAGGGACAGGGGGAATAACTATGGCTACACCTTC. Protein: CASSRDRGNNYGYTF.